This T cell receptor (beta chain) was documented in a study of T cells in pancreatic ductal adenocarcinoma (dated by TCRdb to the late 2010s). In terms of the full investigation: Surgically resected pancreatic ductal adenocarcinoma specimens were analyzed for the quantity, spatial distribution, and characteristics of both suppressive cells and tumor-infiltrating CD8+ T cells, an effort aimed at clarifying the adaptive T-cell response occurring naturally.

The pancreatic ductal adenocarcinoma patients who were selected had gone through surgery without receiving any neoadjuvant therapy. Peripheral blood was collected in heparin tubes, and PBMCs were isolated by histopaque density gradient and cryopreserved in around 9% DMSO. Using the DNeasy Blood and Tissue Kit along with Proteinase K and RNase treatment, genomic DNA was extracted from roughly 7 PBMC specimens and some 10 flash-frozen tumor specimens. Broader findings and caveats from the paper: Since most people with pancreatic cancer show up with disease that cannot be operated on, the resected cohort was biased toward the minority who had early-stage disease. Blood samples had more total productive templates and 6 to 10-fold more unique clonotypes than tumor samples. Tumor versus blood clonality comparisons may be biased because tumors are enriched in CD45RO+ effector rather than naive T cells, biasing toward lower diversity. T-cell clonality did not differ significantly between tumor and blood, with mean clonality about 0.1 in tumors and approximately 0.072 in blood.

About this clone itself: Its antigen is currently not known. The input lacks base qualities; no much larger clone sits a single base away.

The immunoSEQ hsTCRB kit was used to amplify TCR beta CDR3 regions from genomic DNA. An Illumina HiSeq system was used for high-throughput TRB CDR3 sequencing. For the original study's pipeline: The immunoSEQ software was used to analyze the sequencing reads, and any nonproductive sequences containing premature stops or frame-shifts were left out. Clonality of the repertoire was calculated as one minus the Shannon entropy normalized by log2 of the number of unique productive sequences. What TCRdb holds here is the immuneACCESS table cut down to in-frame rearrangements. Part of the clones is not present; checked against another copy, under half of the missing clones reflect an unresolved V gene, and the others are unexplained. That table is the source of V, J and clone size, and D and trimming were worked out from the DNA. This sample comprises around 100,000 clones, nearly 95% of them detected only once. The ten largest clonotypes hold under 3.5% of the sample.

V and J are trimmed by 4 bases and 3 bases, and the gene matches miss 4 bases of the junction. Counted from cysteine to phenylalanine, this CDR3 has 14 amino acids. Only the CDR3 part of the read is kept: 42 bases, read in frame from the first base. The CDR1 and CDR2 encoded by the germline V gene are SGHRS and YFSETQ. The sequence joins TRBV5-1 to TRBJ1-1; 9 of the junction bases match TRBD1. Sequenced: PBMCs. The TCR was taken from a human donor with pancreatic ductal adenocarcinoma. CDR3 loop: CASSEGQGYTEAFF. The DNA is TGCGCCAGCAGCGAAGGACAGGGGTACACTGAAGCTTTCTTT.